The T cell receptor (beta chain) under discussion was sequenced for a study of shared clonotypes between healthy human individuals. This CDR3 has 16 amino acids. Unmatched junction bases numbered 7, after V lost 0 bases and J lost 6 bases. CDR1 and CDR2 (germline): SGHRS, YFSETQ. General observations from the study: The researchers took only blood, and tissue repertoires probably look different. Estimated richness was generally greater in naive than memory subsets.

Several immunoSEQ 96-well plates shared each subset's DNA, each plate a replicate. Repertoires were generated with immunoSEQ multiplex PCR, while TCRdb's copy carries only in-frame clones and drops some. The sample yields about 2.4 million clones, approximately 94% seen once. A note on this clone: Its antigen is unknown.

The chain employs TRBV5-1 and TRBJ2-1; TRBD2 agrees at 9 bases. This TCR was sampled from a man between 18 and 35 years old in good health. Some clones in this sample may be carry-over from other donors' samples. What was sequenced was naive CD4+ T cells from PBMCs. As for subset: CD45RA+ positively selected. CDR3 residues: CASSLGAGGGFNEQFF. The DNA for the CDR3 is TGCGCCAGCAGCTTGGGAGCGGGAGGAGGTTTCAATGAGCAGTTCTTC. Filled out from reference TRBV5-1 and TRBJ2-1, the complete variable domain reads KAGVTQTPRYLIKTRGQQVTLSCSPISGHRSVSWYQQTPGQGLQFLFEYFSETQRNKGNFPGRFSGRQFSNSRSEMNVSTLELGDSALYLCASSLGAGGGFNEQFFGPGTRLTVL.